This entry lists 17 T cell receptor beta chains sequenced from one sample in a study of cytomegalovirus exposure and HLA in healthy donors (TCRdb year 2017). The library relied on the immunoSEQ multiplex PCR assay. For the multiplex PCR, a mixture combining 60 forward primers for TCR Vbeta segments and 13 reverse primers for TCR Jbeta segments was used. The table comes from immuneACCESS by way of TCRdb, which keeps in-frame sequences with V and J called. Part of the clones is missing from these tables; in studies checked, under half for an unresolved V gene and the rest for unknown reasons. Recorded for this sample are approximately 100,000 clones; around 75% of them occurred a single time. About 10% of the sample is in the top ten clones. The sequencing input was PBMCs. The receptor source for this set is a man in his forties or fifties in good health and CMV-seronegative.

J is TRBJ2-2 and V is TRBV29-1; TRBD2 matches at 9 bases. CDR1 and CDR2 from the germline V gene are SQVTM and ANQGSEA. There are 13 residues in the CDR3. V lost 3 bases, J lost 7 bases, and 3 bases stayed unmatched. The CDR3 region is CSVEGLAGGELFF. The CDR3 region has the DNA TGCAGCGTTGAGGGACTAGCCGGCGGGGAGCTGTTTTTT.

The table lists this clone with a count of one. This rearrangement joins TRBV5-8 to TRBJ1-2, with 7 bases fitting TRBD1. This CDR3 contains 14 residues. V lost 4 bases to trimming and J lost 4 bases; unmatched junction nucleotides: 7. Germline assignment: CDR1 SGHTS and CDR2 YDEGEE. CDR3 loop: CASSRPGQTYGYTF. The CDR3 nucleotides read TGTGCCAGCAGCCGTCCGGGACAGACCTATGGCTACACCTTC.

This chain uses TRBV9 with TRBJ1-3, with 7 bases matching TRBD1. The J segment lost 4 bases and the V segment lost 0 bases, leaving 4 bases of the junction unmatched. The germline CDR1 and CDR2 sequences are SGDLS and YYNGEE. The CDR3 totals 15 residues. DNA of the CDR3: TGTGCCAGCAGCGTAGAACAGGGGCCAGGAAACACCATATATTTT. It encodes CASSVEQGPGNTIYF.

The V and J genes are TRBV18 and TRBJ2-1; D unclear. This CDR3 comprises 14 residues. Germline CDR1 is KGHSH and CDR2 is LQKENI. V was clipped by 3 bases and J by 8 bases, with 14 bases between them. CDR3 in amino acids: CASSPPLPSDEQFF. The CDR3 bases are TGTGCCAGCTCACCCCCCCTACCCTCGGATGAGCAGTTCTTC.

This rearrangement joins TRBV5-1 to TRBJ2-5, with D perhaps TRBD2 (7 bases). The CDR3 extends over 14 amino acids. Trimming removed 4 bases from V and 3 bases from J, with 13 bases in between. The V gene's germline CDR1 is SGHRS and CDR2 YFSETQ. The CDR3 protein is CASSGGGREETQYF. The CDR3 coding sequence is TGCGCCAGCAGCGGCGGGGGCAGGGAAGAGACCCAGTACTTC.

V usage is TRBV6-1 and J usage is TRBJ2-2, with D tentatively TRBD1 (5 bases). Germline CDR1 reads MNHNS; CDR2 reads SASEGT. V was shortened by 5 bases and J by 3 bases, with 13 bases between the two germline ends. CDR3 length: 15 amino acids. The CDR3 DNA sequence: TGTGCCAGCAGTCCCGTCCAGGGCTACACCGGGGAGCTGTTTTTT. Its protein product is CASSPVQGYTGELFF.

The CDR3 loop reads CASSRGQNYNEQFF. The CDR3 nucleotides read TGCGCCAGCAGCCGCGGACAGAACTACAATGAGCAGTTCTTC. The chain uses TRBV4-3 and TRBJ2-1, with a tentative D call TRBD1 (6 bases). CDR3 length: 14 amino acids. V was trimmed by 4 bases and J by 3 bases, leaving 10 bases between them. Germline assignment: CDR1 LGHNA and CDR2 YSLEER.

The genes are TRBV7-2 and TRBJ1-2, with D unresolved. Trimming shortened V by 1 base and J by 4 bases, and 4 bases separated the two germline ends. CDR3 size: 12 residues. CDR1 SGHTA and CDR2 FQGNSA come from the germline V gene. CDR3 region: CASSLVSYGYTF. For the CDR3, the DNA is TGTGCCAGCAGCTTAGTCAGCTATGGCTACACCTTC.

The chain has TRBV4-2 and TRBJ1-6; D is unresolved. The CDR3 is made up of 14 amino acids. In germline, CDR1 is LGHNA, CDR2 YNFKEQ. Deletions cut 0 bases from V and 7 bases from J, with 7 bases between. Written as DNA, the CDR3 is TGTGCCAGCAGCCAAGATCAGGCAAATTCACCCCTCCACTTT. Its protein is CASSQDQANSPLHF.

The rearrangement joins TRBV6-6 to TRBJ1-1; D ambiguous. Germline V lookup: CDR1 MNHNY, CDR2 SVGAGI (reference sequence). The CDR3 spans 14 residues. V was clipped by 6 bases and J by 0 bases, with 11 bases between them. The CDR3 DNA follows: TGTGCCAGCAGCCCCCCCTCGGTGAACACTGAAGCTTTCTTT. Encoded protein: CASSPPSVNTEAFF.

This clone was seen only once. The J gene is TRBJ1-6, the V gene TRBV30; TRBD1 aligns across 9 bases. V shed 3 bases and J 13 bases; nucleotides not matched to a gene: 10. This CDR3 is built from 14 residues. Germline V gives CDR1 GTSNPN, CDR2 SVGIG (reference sequence). Written as DNA, the CDR3 is TGTGCCTGGAGGGTAGGGACAGGGATTACCCCCCTCCACTTT. Translated, it gives CAWRVGTGITPLHF.

This chain links TRBV30 with TRBJ2-7, with 12 bases identical to TRBD2. Per germline, CDR1 GTSNPN and CDR2 SVGIG (reference sequence). Trimming at V came to 3 bases and at J to 3 bases, leaving 6 bases not matched to a gene. CDR3 length: 15 amino acids. The CDR3 protein is CAWRPGLAGIYEQYF. CDR3 sequence (DNA): TGTGCCTGGAGACCCGGACTAGCGGGGATCTACGAGCAGTACTTC.

The rearrangement joins TRBV28 to TRBJ1-5, with TRBD1 matching 7 bases. Germline lookup yields CDR1 MDHEN and CDR2 SYDVKM. J gave up 6 bases and V 6 bases, and 8 bases lay outside the gene matches. The CDR3 spans 14 residues. CDR3 region: CASRRGLVGQPQHF. Here the CDR3 DNA reads TGTGCCAGCAGGAGGGGGCTAGTGGGTCAGCCCCAGCATTTT.

This chain joins TRBV7-9 and TRBJ1-2; D is perhaps TRBD1 (6 bases). Germline CDR1 SEHNR, CDR2 FQNEAQ (reference sequence). The CDR3 is 15 amino acids. V lost 5 bases and J 4 bases, leaving 17 bases between the germline ends. CDR3 region: CASSPLAGGAYGYTF. CDR3 nucleotide sequence: TGTGCCAGCAGCCCGCTCGCGGGGGGCGCCTATGGCTACACCTTC.

This clone occurred a few times. The rearrangement links TRBV15 to TRBJ2-7; 7 bases align to TRBD2. With 0 bases clipped from V and 3 bases from J, the junction kept 2 bases outside the gene matches. CDR3 length: 14 residues. Germline values: CDR1 LNHNV, CDR2 YYDKDF (reference sequence). The DNA of the CDR3 is TGTGCCACCAGCAGAGATTCGGGGGGCTACGAGCAGTACTTC. Its protein product is CATSRDSGGYEQYF.

CDR3 loop: CASSQTPKQGQGKHEQYF. The DNA for the CDR3 is TGTGCCAGCAGCCAAACACCCAAGCAGGGACAGGGTAAACACGAGCAGTACTTC. This chain connects TRBV7-9 to TRBJ2-7; 9 bases fit TRBD1. The germline CDR1 and CDR2 sequences are SEHNR and FQNEAQ (reference sequence). The length of the CDR3 is 18 residues. V was clipped by 5 bases and J by 5 bases; unmatched bases: 19.

J is TRBJ2-5 and V is TRBV27; possible D gene TRBD1, 6 bases. The CDR3 sequence is 16 residues long. Germline-derived CDR1 and CDR2 are MNHEY and SMNVEV (reference sequence). The V end was cut by 2 bases, the J end by 5 bases, with 18 bases between. The CDR3 DNA is TGTGCCAGCAGTTTAAATGCAAACAGGGTCGTTGAGACCCAGTACTTC. Protein: CASSLNANRVVETQYF.